This T cell receptor beta chain was sequenced in a study of T-cell reconstitution after alpha-beta-depleted transplantation in children. Study-wide results and limits: A year had passed since transplant, and T-cell counts and diversity by then came mostly from newly produced T cells. Expanded graft clones numbering several hundred reportedly gave rise to alpha-beta T cells about two months after transplant. Where some patients showed high TCRbeta diversity at day 60, it came from recipient T cells and thymic progenitors that had survived.

The library targeted TCRbeta and was prepared with unique molecular identifiers. TCRdb processed the PCR reads anew with MiXCR; each CDR3 protein has one entry. This sample has 580,000 or so distinct CDR3 sequences, with more than 20% found just once. This clonotype was observed many times. Its specificity is unknown. Trimming left V 6 bases short and J 2 bases short, with 12 bases between. This CDR3 has 14 residues. CDR1 and CDR2 from the germline V gene are MNHNS and SASEGT. The input for sequencing was PBMCs, mostly from graft donor cells, taken 360 days after TCRalphabeta/CD19-depleted stem cell transplant. The receptor's source is a boy under two years old who had a stem cell transplant for acute myeloid leukemia, so the T cells may come from the graft donor. This sequence joins TRBV6-1 and TRBJ2-3; possibly TRBD2 for D (6 bases). DNA of the CDR3: TGTGCCAGCAGGCCGGGACTTGCCACAGATACGCAGTATTTT. This gives the protein CASRPGLATDTQYF.